Listed below are T cell receptor beta chains from one sample, sequenced in a study of cytomegalovirus exposure and HLA in healthy donors. Clones were sequenced by immunoSEQ multiplex PCR, and TCRdb holds only the in-frame ones, with some missing. The sample contains around 150,000 clones, approximately 72% of which appear only once. The source material was PBMCs. The receptors were gathered from a man in his forties in good health and CMV-seropositive. The CDR3 runs from the conserved cysteine through the conserved F or W. The D gene is left open where the match is weak. A row's size may be missing; if present it is once, few, many or a size class.

clone_size j_call d_call v_call cdr3_aa cdr3_nt
NA TRBJ2-5 NA TRBV4-1 CASSQVLRGQETQYF TGCGCCAGCAGCCAAGTACTACGGGGACAAGAGACCCAGTACTTC
NA TRBJ1-5 NA TRBV6-6 CASTQGTGAEHF TGTGCCAGCACCCAGGGGACGGGTGCAGAGCATTTT
NA TRBJ2-7 NA TRBV2 CASSLQADEQYF TGTGCCAGCAGTCTACAGGCGGACGAGCAGTACTTC
NA TRBJ1-5 NA TRBV9 CASSVGGPGDANQPQHF TGTGCCAGCAGCGTAGGGGGGCCAGGGGACGCAAATCAGCCCCAGCATTTT
few TRBJ2-7 NA TRBV13 CASSPGRGSYEQYF TGTGCCAGCAGCCCGGGCAGGGGCTCCTACGAGCAGTACTTC
NA TRBJ2-2 NA TRBV7-2 CASSLGGVGLGELFF TGTGCCAGCAGCTTAGGGGGGGTAGGGCTCGGGGAGCTGTTTTTT
NA TRBJ1-6 NA TRBV11-3 CASSRDRPSSYNSPLHF TGTGCCAGCAGCCGTGACAGGCCGAGCTCCTATAATTCACCCCTCCACTTT
NA TRBJ2-2 NA TRBV19 CASSIGREVGELFF TGTGCCAGTAGTATCGGCAGGGAGGTCGGGGAGCTGTTTTTT
NA TRBJ2-2 TRBD1 TRBV7-7 CASSHSMRGPNTGELFF TGTGCTAGCAGCCATTCGATGAGGGGGCCGAACACCGGGGAGCTGTTTTTT
few TRBJ2-7 NA TRBV6-5 CASSLGGGGYEQYF TGTGCCAGCAGTTTGGGGGGGGGCGGCTACGAGCAGTACTTC
NA TRBJ1-1 TRBD1 TRBV5-1 CASSFGTEGTEAFF TGCGCCAGCAGCTTCGGGACAGAAGGGACTGAAGCTTTCTTT
NA TRBJ2-4 TRBD1 TRBV19 CASSIITGTGVRYF TGTGCCAGTAGTATAATAACCGGGACAGGGGTACGGTACTTC
NA TRBJ2-3 TRBD2 TRBV10-3 CATQGGASGGTDTQYF TGTGCCACCCAGGGTGGGGCTAGCGGGGGAACAGATACGCAGTATTTT
NA TRBJ1-5 TRBD1 TRBV7-6 CASSLGTGEGQPQHF TGTGCCAGCAGCTTAGGGACAGGGGAAGGTCAGCCCCAGCATTTT
NA TRBJ2-3 TRBD2 TRBV4-3 CASSQDIAGGGNTQYF TGCGCCAGCAGCCAAGATATAGCGGGGGGAGGGAATACGCAGTATTTT
NA TRBJ2-1 TRBD2 TRBV4-3 CASSGGVSGHNEQFF TGCGCCAGCAGCGGGGGGGTGTCTGGACACAATGAGCAGTTCTTC